The TCR beta chain described here comes from a study of blood T cell repertoires in COVID-19. In the study overall: Some COVID-19 samples were acute and others convalescent; all came from the United States, Italy and Spain. From T cells, B-cell-depleted T cells, or PBMCs came the material, which was cDNA or gDNA.

The method was immunoSEQ multiplex PCR; TCRdb's version includes in-frame clones alone and lacks a portion of them. The table lists approximately 200,000 clones, about 81% of them singletons. This clone was counted a single time. Trimming left V 4 bases short and J 0 bases short, with 10 bases between. The CDR3 consists of 15 residues. From germline, CDR1 is KGHSH and CDR2 LQKENI. Seattle-derived patients entered the study during active infection and were followed longitudinally. The sequencing input was peripheral blood. This sequence joins TRBV18 and TRBJ1-3, with D perhaps matching TRBD1 (6 bases). The receptor was derived from an elderly woman with COVID-19, enrolled during active disease. DNA of the CDR3: TGTGCCAGCTCACAACAGGGCGACTCTGGAAACACCATATATTTT. Residues: CASSQQGDSGNTIYF.